These 11 T cell receptor beta chains were all obtained from the same sample, sequenced in a study of brain T cells in children with intractable seizures. Sequencing was performed with immunoSEQ multiplex PCR; in TCRdb, only in-frame clones are kept and a portion is missing. The sample yields fewer than 150,000 clones, under 95% seen once. The starting material was peripheral blood, obtained at surgery. All receptors derive from a boy in the first two years of life with hemimegalencephaly and intractable seizures.

The V gene is TRBV6-5, the J gene TRBJ2-7; D possibly matches TRBD1 or TRBD2 (5 bases each). The V end lost 2 bases, the J end lost 4 bases, and 9 bases lay between the germline ends. The CDR3 has 13 residues. Germline loops: CDR1 MNHEY, CDR2 SVGAGI. The CDR3 loop reads CASSYRDGYEQYF. CDR3 DNA: TGTGCCAGCAGTTACCGGGACGGGTACGAGCAGTACTTC.

The chain couples TRBV10-2 to TRBJ2-1; no definite D call. V shed 1 base and J shed 4 bases, with 8 bases lying between them. This CDR3 comprises 14 residues. CDR1 is WSHSY, CDR2 SAAADI, per germline. In nucleotides, the CDR3 is TGCGCCAGCAGTGAGTATGCGGCGTACAATGAGCAGTTCTTC. Translating gives CASSEYAAYNEQFF.

The chain joins TRBV29-1 to TRBJ2-1, with TRBD2 as a possible D gene (6 bases). V was shortened by 4 bases and J by 1 base, with 11 bases between the two germline ends. This CDR3 has 14 residues. Looked up from germline, CDR1 is SQVTM and CDR2 is ANQGSEA. This CDR3 reads CSVGGLASYNEQFF. DNA of the CDR3: TGCAGCGTTGGGGGACTCGCGTCCTACAATGAGCAGTTCTTC.

The chain uses TRBV6-5 and TRBJ1-3; maybe TRBD1 (5 bases). V lost 6 bases and J 2 bases, leaving 14 bases between the germline ends. CDR3 length equals 15 residues. Germline V gene data show CDR1 as MNHEY and CDR2 as SVGAGI. The CDR3, as DNA: TGTGCCAGCAGATACAGCAGGGTGGCTGGAAACACCATATATTTT. It specifies CASRYSRVAGNTIYF.

This chain uses TRBV7-8 with TRBJ2-3; 8 nucleotides match TRBD2. The CDR3 loop spans 16 amino acids. Germline assignment: CDR1 SGHVS and CDR2 FQNEAQ. V trimming: 4 bases; J trimming: 8 bases; junction bases outside the gene matches: 14. The CDR3 loop is CASSWGVSGAPSTQYF. Here the CDR3 DNA reads TGTGCCAGCAGCTGGGGGGTTAGCGGGGCCCCTAGTACGCAGTATTTT. Using reference TRBV7-8 and TRBJ2-3 for the parts outside the CDR3, the full variable domain is GAGVSQSPRYKVAKRGQDVALRCDPISGHVSLFWYQQALGQGPEFLTYFQNEAQLDKSGLPSDRFFAERPEGSVSTLKIQRTQQEDSAVYLCASSWGVSGAPSTQYFGPGTRLTVL.

Only one count was recorded for this clone. The chain couples TRBV4-1 to TRBJ1-6; TRBD1 is a possible D gene (5 bases). The V gene's germline CDR1 is MGHRA and CDR2 YSYEKL. V was cut by 3 bases and J by 7 bases, with 19 bases left in between. The CDR3 loop spans 17 amino acids. CDR3 in amino acids: CASSHPDGGSRNSPLHF. For the CDR3, the DNA is TGCGCCAGCAGCCACCCCGACGGGGGGTCACGCAATTCACCCCTCCACTTT.

The chain employs TRBV11-2 and TRBJ2-7; 9 bases map to TRBD1. The junction had 1 base not matched to a gene; V was cut back by 0 bases and J by 4 bases. Germline loops: CDR1 SGHAT, CDR2 FQNNGV. CDR3 length: 14 residues. The CDR3 loop is CASSLDGTGYEQYF. As DNA, the CDR3 is TGTGCCAGCAGCTTAGACGGGACAGGGTACGAGCAGTACTTC.

CDR3 region: CASSFPTGTSTDTQYF. For the CDR3, the DNA is TGTGCCAGCAGCTTCCCGACAGGCACTAGCACAGATACGCAGTATTTT. V gene TRBV6-6 combines with J gene TRBJ2-3, with a tentative D call TRBD1 (6 bases). CDR3 size: 16 residues. Germline V gives CDR1 MNHNY, CDR2 SVGAGI (reference sequence). Between the trimmed V and J ends, which lost 6 bases and 0 bases, there was a span of 16 bases.

The chain is built from TRBV18 and TRBJ1-5, with 8 bases fitting TRBD1. The junction had 3 bases not matched to a gene; V was cut back by 2 bases and J by 6 bases. Germline values: CDR1 KGHSH, CDR2 LQKENI. This CDR3 contains 14 residues. For the CDR3, the DNA is TGTGCCAGCTCACCAGGACAGGGCCGTCAGCCCCAGCATTTT. Amino acid sequence: CASSPGQGRQPQHF. Drawing the rest from reference TRBV18 and TRBJ1-5, the complete variable domain is NAGVMQNPRHLVRRRGQEARLRCSPMKGHSHVYWYRQLPEEGLKFMVYLQKENIIDESGMPKERFSAEFPKEGPSILRIQQVVRGDSAAYFCASSPGQGRQPQHFGDGTRLSIL.

This sequence joins TRBV6-6 and TRBJ2-7, with D tentatively TRBD2 (7 bases). Looked up from germline, CDR1 is MNHNY and CDR2 is SVGAGI (reference sequence). The CDR3 runs to 16 residues. Trimming took off 6 bases at V and 4 bases at J, with 22 bases between the two ends. CDR3 DNA: TGTGCCAGCAGCCCTAGCGCCGGGGGGCCGAAATACGAGCAGTACTTC. Amino acid sequence: CASSPSAGGPKYEQYF.

The chain links TRBV7-6 to TRBJ2-6, with D possibly being TRBD1 or TRBD2 (5 bases each). Trimming took off 3 bases at V and 3 bases at J, with 15 bases between the two ends. This CDR3 is 17 amino acids long. Germline loops: CDR1 SGHVS, CDR2 FNYEAQ. This chain's CDR3 is CASSLSGPLSGANVLTF. CDR3 in DNA: TGTGCCAGCAGCTTGTCGGGACCGTTGAGTGGGGCCAACGTCCTGACTTTC.